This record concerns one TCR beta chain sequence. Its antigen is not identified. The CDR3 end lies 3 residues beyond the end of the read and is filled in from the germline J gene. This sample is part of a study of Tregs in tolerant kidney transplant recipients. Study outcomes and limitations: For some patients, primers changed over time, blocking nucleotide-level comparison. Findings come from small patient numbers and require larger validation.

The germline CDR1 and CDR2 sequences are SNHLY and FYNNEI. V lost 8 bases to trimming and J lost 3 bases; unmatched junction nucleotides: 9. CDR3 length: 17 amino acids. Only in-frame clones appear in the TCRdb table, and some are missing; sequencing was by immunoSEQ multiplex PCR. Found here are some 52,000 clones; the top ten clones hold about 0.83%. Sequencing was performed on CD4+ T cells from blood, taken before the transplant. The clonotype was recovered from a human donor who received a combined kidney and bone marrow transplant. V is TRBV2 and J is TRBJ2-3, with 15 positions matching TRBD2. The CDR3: CASVGLAGGILTDTQYF. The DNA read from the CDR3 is TGTGCCAGCGTAGGACTAGCGGGGGGGATACTAACAGATACG.